This passage covers 7 T cell receptor beta chains from one sample sequenced in a study of blood T cell repertoires in COVID-19. Repertoires were generated with immunoSEQ multiplex PCR, while TCRdb's copy carries only in-frame clones and drops some. The sample carries a few hundred thousand clones, roughly nine tenths recorded once. Sequencing was performed on PBMCs or T cells enriched from blood (not recorded which). The receptors were gathered from a woman between 50 and 59 years old in a cohort exposed to, infected with or recovered from COVID-19 (not recorded which).

The chain has TRBV18 and TRBJ2-2; 10 bases agree with TRBD2. Germline V gives CDR1 KGHSH, CDR2 LQKENI. The CDR3 consists of 16 residues. Losses at the gene ends were 2 bases for V and 4 bases for J; bases not matched to a gene: 4. The CDR3 reads CASSPLAGGTTGELFF. Here the CDR3 DNA reads TGTGCCAGCTCACCATTAGCGGGGGGAACCACCGGGGAGCTGTTTTTT.

The rearrangement joins TRBV7-2 to TRBJ2-1; maybe TRBD2 (6 bases). This CDR3 has 15 residues. Germline CDR1 reads SGHTA; CDR2 reads FQGNSA. Trimming shortened V by 0 bases and J by 8 bases, and 14 bases separated the two germline ends. CDR3 DNA sequence: TGTGCCAGCAGCTTAGCATTAGCCGGAGGGTATGAGCAGTTCTTC. This codes for CASSLALAGGYEQFF. Together with reference TRBV7-2 and TRBJ2-1, the CDR3 gives the full variable domain: GAGVSQSPSNKVTEKGKDVELRCDPISGHTALYWYRQSLGQGLEFLIYFQGNSAPDKSGLPSDRFSAERTGGSVSTLTIQRTQQEDSAVYLCASSLALAGGYEQFFGPGTRLTVL.

J is TRBJ2-2 and V is TRBV6-4; TRBD1 agrees at 11 bases. CDR1 and CDR2 (germline): MRHNA, SNTAGT. The CDR3 extends over 14 amino acids. The trim removed 10 bases at V and 6 bases at J, leaving 7 bases unmatched. CDR3 DNA sequence: TGTGCCACCCGGGACAGGGGGTTCGCCGGGGAGCTGTTTTTT. This gives the protein CATRDRGFAGELFF.

This rearrangement joins TRBV30 to TRBJ1-1, with D uncertain. Trimming removed 4 bases at V and 1 base at J, with 10 bases between. Germline CDR1 is GTSNPN and CDR2 is SVGIG (reference sequence). CDR3 size: 13 residues. The CDR3 loop is CAWKLHGNTEAFF. CDR3 DNA sequence: TGTGCCTGGAAACTACACGGGAACACTGAAGCTTTCTTT.

The DNA of the CDR3 is TGTGCCAGCAGCTTCCTCCGAGCGGGGGTGGAGACCCAGTACTTC. Translated, it gives CASSFLRAGVETQYF. This chain joins TRBV5-4 and TRBJ2-5; 8 nucleotides line up with TRBD2. J gave up 5 bases and V 2 bases, and 8 bases lay outside the gene matches. CDR1 and CDR2 (germline): SGHNT, YYREEE (reference sequence). This CDR3 contains 15 residues.

The chain joins TRBV6-5 to TRBJ1-6, with D possibly being TRBD1 (5 bases). CDR1 is MNHEY, CDR2 SVGAGI, per germline. The CDR3 is 14 residues long. V gave up 2 bases and J gave up 7 bases, with 9 bases separating them. The CDR3 reads CASSYHDRNSPLHF. CDR3 nucleotides: TGTGCCAGCAGTTACCATGACAGAAATTCACCCCTCCACTTT.

The rearrangement links TRBV19 to TRBJ2-7; possible D gene TRBD1, 6 bases. This CDR3 is 15 amino acids long. CDR1 is LNHDA and CDR2 is SQIVND in the germline V gene (reference sequence). V was pared by 4 bases and J by 2 bases, with 15 bases between. CDR3 region: CASSTPGAGAYEQYF. The CDR3 DNA sequence: TGTGCCAGTAGTACCCCAGGGGCAGGGGCCTACGAGCAGTACTTC.